This entry features one T cell receptor beta chain sequence. No antigen is known for it. Within one base of it there is no much larger clone, and no base qualities were kept. Collaborating institutions collected whole blood in K2EDTA tubes following their own protocols. For TCRbeta analysis, collaborators shipped samples in one of three forms: frozen whole blood, isolated PBMCs, or DNA extracted from either of those sample types. The sample originates from a study of blood T cell repertoires in COVID-19 (dated by TCRdb to about 2020). For context, the study as a whole: Samples covering the acute and convalescent phases of COVID-19 were provided by collaborators in the United States, Italy and Spain. Samples were obtained from the ongoing ImmuneRACE study (first 160 participants) and from some 1,200 subjects provided by 6 global collaborators. Nearly every sample came with metadata listing a de-identified subject ID, COVID-19 status, age in years and sex. The prospective study material was composed of cDNA or gDNA derived from T cells, B-cell-depleted T cells, or PBMCs. The repertoires were released in a freely available public database intended as a resource for research on the immune response to SARS-CoV-2. Where available, HLA class I and class II types were obtained from metadata supplied by the sample provider rather than from assay-based typing. The dataset comprised deeply sampled blood TCRbeta repertoires from subjects exposed to, actively infected with, or recovered from COVID-19. The full study reports these points: How much clinical and demographic metadata was included differed by source and by participant, and the metadata was provided uncurated.

Taken from the germline V gene, the CDR1 and CDR2 loops are SGHTA and FQGNSA. The CDR3 runs 15 amino acids, cysteine and phenylalanine included. Of all the DNA, just the CDR3 is kept, 45 bases in frame from base 1. V is reduced by 4 bases and J by 2 bases, leaving a spacing of 12 bases between them. TCRbeta CDR3 regions were amplified from genomic DNA by means of the immunoSEQ Assay, a bias-controlled multiplex PCR. In the original analysis: Within the assay, amplification of reference gene primers was used to estimate how many nucleated cells each sample contained. To quantify the absolute abundance of each unique TCRbeta CDR3 rearrangement, sequence reads were collapsed and filtered. Productive Simpson clonality was computed per sample as the square root of Simpson's diversity index over productive rearrangements. Sourced from immuneACCESS, this table was stored by TCRdb with only in-frame sequences that have V and J called. A share of the clones is absent; for the studies checked, an unresolved V gene accounts for under half, and the remainder has no known explanation. From that table come the V and J calls and clone size; the DNA was used to work out D and trimming. The sample table holds 91,000 or so clones, of which approximately 86% were seen once. 10% to 15% of the sample belongs to the ten largest clones.

The sample taken for sequencing was peripheral blood. The sequence is built from TRBV7-2 and TRBJ2-1; the best D guess is TRBD1, with 6 bases matching. This sequence was found in a woman between 55 and 75 years old in a cohort sampled during active or convalescent COVID-19. CDR3 protein: CASSSVGGPYNEQFF. At the DNA level, the sequence is TGTGCCAGCAGCTCCGTAGGGGGACCCTACAATGAGCAGTTCTTC.